What follows are 7 T cell receptor beta chains derived from one specimen sequenced in a study of T cells in Graves' hyperthyroidism and ophthalmopathy. RNA transcripts gave rise to amplified TCR beta CDR3 regions. A first-round RT-PCR of the TCR CDR3 used the HTBI primer set. TCRdb redid the calling of the multiplex PCR reads with MiXCR, one entry per CDR3 protein. The sample yields fewer than 550,000 distinct CDR3 sequences, approximately 15% seen once. The specimen sequenced was blood. The receptors originated from a young woman with Graves' hyperthyroidism.

This chain connects TRBV5-1 to TRBJ1-5, with D possibly matching TRBD1 (6 bases). The ends were cut back, 4 bases at V and 6 bases at J, with 17 bases in the middle. Germline assignment: CDR1 SGHRS and CDR2 YFSETQ. The CDR3 has 15 amino acids. In DNA form, the CDR3 reads TGCGCCAGCAGCCCTGCGGGGGGCGCGGGTCAGCCCCAGCATTTT. This translates into CASSPAGGAGQPQHF.

This clonotype was seen more than once but under ten times. The rearrangement joins TRBV14 to TRBJ1-2; no firm D call. V was trimmed by 4 bases and J by 6 bases, leaving 12 bases between them. The CDR3 covers 13 residues. Germline CDR1 reads SGHDN; CDR2 reads FVKESK. The CDR3 protein is CASSRGAGDGYTF. Here the CDR3 DNA reads TGTGCCAGCAGCCGAGGAGCCGGGGATGGCTACACCTTC.

The chain recombines TRBV6-1 with TRBJ1-1; 9 positions match TRBD1. The CDR3 is 14 residues long. Germline V gene sequence: CDR1 MNHNS, CDR2 SASEGT. The ends lost 10 bases at V and 10 bases at J; junction bases unmatched: 16. CDR3 DNA sequence: TGTGCCACCCATTCCGGGACAGGGATCAGCGTAGCTTTCTTT. As protein: CATHSGTGISVAFF.

This clonotype has at least ten counts. This rearrangement joins TRBV28 to TRBJ1-4; D is unclear. Germline CDR1 reads MDHEN; CDR2 reads SYDVKM. The length of the CDR3 is 15 residues. V lost 6 bases and J lost 0, with 11 bases in between. Here the CDR3 DNA reads TGTGCCAGCAGCCCCCTACAGACAACTAATGAAAAACTGTTTTTT. Its protein product is CASSPLQTTNEKLFF.

This clonotype was seen repeatedly, ten times or more. V gene TRBV12-5 combines with J gene TRBJ2-1, with D perhaps matching TRBD1 (6 bases). Trimming cost V 2 bases and J 3 bases, with 20 bases left between them. CDR1 and CDR2 (germline): LGHNT, FRNRAP. CDR3 size: 18 residues. CDR3 region: CASGLTRQAQTYYNEQFF. CDR3 DNA: TGTGCTAGTGGTTTGACCAGACAGGCCCAAACCTACTACAATGAGCAGTTCTTC. Full variable domain (remainder filled in from reference TRBV12-5 and TRBJ2-1): DARVTQTPRHKVTEMGQEVTMRCQPILGHNTVFWYRQTMMQGLELLAYFRNRAPLDDSGMPKDRFSAEMPDATLATLKIQPSEPRDSAVYFCASGLTRQAQTYYNEQFFGPGTRLTVL.

This clonotype was observed many times. The J gene is TRBJ1-6, the V gene TRBV10-3, with 10 bases lining up with TRBD1. From germline, CDR1 is ENHRY and CDR2 SYGVKD. V shed 4 bases, J shed 10 bases, and the junction held 4 bases outside the gene matches. This CDR3 is 14 amino acids long. CDR3 residues: CAISGQGALSPLHF. In DNA, the CDR3 is TGTGCCATCAGTGGACAGGGGGCATTATCACCCCTCCACTTT.

The rearrangement joins TRBV7-9 to TRBJ1-4, with D possibly matching TRBD1 (6 bases). Germline CDR1 and CDR2: SEHNR and FQNEAQ (reference sequence). The CDR3 runs to 15 residues. The ends were cut back, 4 bases at V and 7 bases at J, with 16 bases in the middle. The chain's CDR3 is CASSSWGRRGEKLFF. CDR3 in DNA: TGTGCCAGCAGCTCTTGGGGGCGCCGGGGTGAAAAACTGTTTTTT.